The T cell receptor (beta chain) described here comes from a study of T cell repertoires in cytomegalovirus infection. For the study at large: Indications came from public TCR beta signatures; they pointed to CMV infection and to a matching HLA type. Study-level results: Accumulated public TCR beta family frequency recognized individuals carrying CMV together with the relevant HLA.

TCRdb reprocessed the reads via MiXCR and lists one record per CDR3 protein. Here the sample spans approximately 190,000 distinct CDR3 sequences, under 30% being singletons. In the case of this clonotype: What it binds is not known. Given a much more abundant clone one base away, this may be a read error.

The V gene's germline CDR1 is SGHTA and CDR2 FQGTGA. V was cut by 2 bases and J by 2 bases, with 7 bases left in between. The CDR3 extends over 14 amino acids. The specimen was PBMCs. The chain is built from TRBV7-3 and TRBJ2-1; weak D call: TRBD2 (5 bases). This receptor was taken from a human donor in good health (CMV status not recorded). Some clones in this sample may be carry-over from other donors' samples. Written as DNA, the CDR3 is TGTGCCAGCAGCTTAGAGGGTACCTACAATGAGCAGTTCTTC. Amino acid sequence: CASSLEGTYNEQFF. The full variable domain, in which reference TRBV7-3 and TRBJ2-1 provide the parts outside the CDR3, is GAGVSQTPSNKVTEKGKYVELRCDPISGHTALYWYRQSLGQGPEFLIYFQGTGAADDSGLPNDRFFAVRPEGSVSTLKIQRTERGDSAVYLCASSLEGTYNEQFFGPGTRLTVL.